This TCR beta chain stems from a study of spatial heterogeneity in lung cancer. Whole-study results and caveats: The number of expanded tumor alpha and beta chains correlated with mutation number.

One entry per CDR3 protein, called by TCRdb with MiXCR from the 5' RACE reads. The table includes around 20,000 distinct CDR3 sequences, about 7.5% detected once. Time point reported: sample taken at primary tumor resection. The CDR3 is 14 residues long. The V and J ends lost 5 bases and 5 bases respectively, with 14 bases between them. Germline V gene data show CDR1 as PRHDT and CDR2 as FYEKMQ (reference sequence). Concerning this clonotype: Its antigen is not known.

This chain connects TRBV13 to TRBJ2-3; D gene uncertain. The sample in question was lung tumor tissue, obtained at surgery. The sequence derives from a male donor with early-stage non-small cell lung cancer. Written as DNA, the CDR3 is TGTGCCAGCAGCATATACGGGTTGGGAGATACGCAGTATTTT. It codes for CASSIYGLGDTQYF.